The 23 T cell receptor beta chains below all came from one sample that was sequenced in a study of regulatory T cells in long-lasting Graves disease. Sample time point: persistent/refractory GD, antithyroid drugs over 5 years with positive TRAb. PBMCs were the source of the RNA used for TCR sequencing. iRepertoire HTBI primers and Arm-PCR of CDR3 regions built TCR beta libraries. From the multiplex PCR reads, TCRdb called clonotypes with MiXCR, one entry per CDR3 protein. The table has some 470,000 distinct CDR3 sequences, around a fifth seen once. The sequences come from peripheral blood mononuclear cells (PBMCs), collected when the disease was refractory, from a patient treated with antithyroid drugs. These receptors originate from a female donor with Graves disease.

This clonotype showed up many times. The V and J genes are TRBV28 and TRBJ2-7; 8 bases fit TRBD2. Germline CDR1 reads MDHEN; CDR2 reads SYDVKM. V dropped 5 bases and J dropped 3; count of bases not matched to a gene: 12. The CDR3 has 16 residues. CDR3 amino acids: CASSLGGGTRVYEQYF. The CDR3 DNA is TGTGCCAGCAGTCTAGGAGGGGGGACTAGAGTCTACGAGCAGTACTTC.

This clonotype was detected many times. This rearrangement joins TRBV12-3 or TRBV12-4 to TRBJ2-2, with 7 bases matching TRBD2. The CDR3 runs to 14 residues. J lost 7 bases, V lost 3 bases, and 5 bases had no gene match. The CDR3 sequence is CASSLGAGHGELFF. CDR3 nucleotides: TGTGCCAGCAGTTTGGGAGCGGGGCACGGGGAGCTGTTTTTT.

This clonotype was detected only a few times. This rearrangement joins TRBV6-9 to TRBJ1-3, with D possibly matching TRBD1 (5 bases). The CDR3 loop spans 15 amino acids. V lost 4 bases and J lost 0, with 10 bases in between. Germline V gene sequence: CDR1 MNHGY, CDR2 SVAAGI. DNA for the CDR3: TGTGCCAGCAGTTTTTGGGACGGCTCTGGAAACACCATATATTTT. It yields the protein CASSFWDGSGNTIYF.

This chain connects TRBV27 to TRBJ2-7; D is possibly TRBD1 (6 bases). The germline CDR1 and CDR2 sequences are MNHEY and SMNVEV (reference sequence). The CDR3 contains 13 residues. V shed 5 bases and J shed 6 bases, with 14 bases lying between them. DNA for the CDR3: TGTGCCAGCAGTCCCAGGGGCCTGAGCGAGCAGTACTTC. This gives the protein CASSPRGLSEQYF.

The CDR3 DNA is TGTGCCAGCAGCACCCCTTTAGAGCAGTACTTC. This encodes CASSTPLEQYF. This sequence joins TRBV11-2 and TRBJ2-7; no definite D call. Trimming removed 5 bases at V and 7 bases at J, with 9 bases between. The germline CDR1 and CDR2 sequences are SGHAT and FQNNGV. This CDR3 comprises 11 residues.

The V and J genes are TRBV9 and TRBJ2-5; D ambiguous. The CDR3 runs to 13 residues. In germline, CDR1 is SGDLS, CDR2 YYNGEE. V was pared by 0 bases and J by 5 bases, with 8 bases between. The CDR3 loop reads CASSVAGVETQYF. CDR3 coding DNA: TGTGCCAGCAGCGTAGCTGGAGTGGAGACCCAGTACTTC.

This clonotype occurred many times. V is TRBV28 and J is TRBJ2-7; D is uncertain. CDR1 and CDR2 from the germline V gene are MDHEN and SYDVKM. V lost 2 bases, J lost 0 bases, and 11 bases lay in between. CDR3 length equals 15 residues. Written as DNA, the CDR3 is TGTGCCAGCAGTTTAAATTGGGGAAACTCCTACGAGCAGTACTTC. Protein product: CASSLNWGNSYEQYF.

The rearrangement links TRBV30 to TRBJ1-2; D is unresolved. The CDR3 runs to 16 residues. The V gene lost 2 bases and the J gene lost 4 bases, with 20 bases spanning the gap. The germline CDR1 and CDR2 sequences are GTSNPN and SVGIG (reference sequence). CDR3 in amino acids: CAWSSPSDRKSYGYTF. The CDR3, as DNA: TGTGCCTGGAGTTCCCCCTCAGACCGAAAGTCCTATGGCTACACCTTC.

To note about this clonotype: One end of the junction varies from germline; a read error may be responsible. The rearrangement uses TRBV3-1 and TRBJ2-7; 10 bases agree with TRBD1. The CDR3 loop spans 14 amino acids. Per the germline V gene, CDR1 is LGHDT and CDR2 is YNNKEL (reference sequence). The CDR3 reads CASSHGTGDYVQYF. The CDR3 region has the DNA TGTGCCAGCAGCCACGGGACAGGGGATTACGTGCAGTACTTC.

The chain carries TRBV7-2 and TRBJ2-7; D uncertain. From germline, CDR1 is SGHTA and CDR2 FQGNSA. V lost 1 base to trimming and J lost 6 bases, with 7 bases between them. The CDR3 is made up of 12 amino acids. DNA for the CDR3: TGTGCCAGCAGCTTAGGCCTTCCCGAGCAGTACTTC. It yields the protein CASSLGLPEQYF. Using reference TRBV7-2 and TRBJ2-7 for the parts outside the CDR3, the full variable domain is GAGVSQSPSNKVTEKGKDVELRCDPISGHTALYWYRQSLGQGLEFLIYFQGNSAPDKSGLPSDRFSAERTGGSVSTLTIQRTQQEDSAVYLCASSLGLPEQYFGPGTRLTVT.

V and J are TRBV6-1 and TRBJ2-7; 9 nucleotides align to TRBD1. CDR3 length equals 15 residues. Germline CDR1 is MNHNS and CDR2 is SASEGT. The V gene end was trimmed by 6 bases and the J gene end by 5 bases; junction bases not matched to a gene: 11. CDR3: CASRPTNTGGNEQYF. For the CDR3, the DNA is TGTGCCAGCAGACCTACCAACACAGGGGGCAACGAGCAGTACTTC.

This clonotype was seen at least ten times. The chain employs TRBV5-1 and TRBJ2-5, with D possibly TRBD2 on 6 matching bases. CDR3 length equals 13 residues. V was pared by 10 bases and J by 1 base, with 14 bases between. CDR1 SGHRS and CDR2 YFSETQ come from the germline V gene. CDR3 protein: CASQAGPQETQYF. The CDR3 bases are TGCGCCTCCCAGGCGGGGCCCCAAGAGACCCAGTACTTC. Complete variable domain (other parts from reference TRBV5-1 and TRBJ2-5): KAGVTQTPRYLIKTRGQQVTLSCSPISGHRSVSWYQQTPGQGLQFLFEYFSETQRNKGNFPGRFSGRQFSNSRSEMNVSTLELGDSALYLCASQAGPQETQYFGPGTRLLVL.

This clonotype was detected only a few times. V usage is TRBV25-1 and J usage is TRBJ2-7; possibly TRBD1 for D (6 bases). Trimming removed 1 base from V and 7 bases from J, with 14 bases in between. Germline CDR1 and CDR2: MGHDK and SYGVNS. The length of the CDR3 is 14 residues. CDR3 sequence: CASSEFGEGGEQYF. DNA of the CDR3: TGTGCCAGCAGTGAATTCGGTGAAGGGGGTGAGCAGTACTTC.

This clonotype turned up a few times. The chain joins TRBV20-1 to TRBJ1-5, with TRBD1 matching 10 bases. Germline CDR1 DFQATT, CDR2 SNEGSKA (reference sequence). The CDR3 has 14 amino acids. V lost 4 bases to trimming and J lost 4 bases; unmatched junction nucleotides: 4. In DNA form, the CDR3 reads TGCAGTGCTACCCGGACAGGGGGTAATCAGCCCCAGCATTTT. It translates to CSATRTGGNQPQHF.

The genes are TRBV7-2 and TRBJ1-4; D is uncertain. Germline V gives CDR1 SGHTA, CDR2 FQGNSA. V was clipped by 0 bases and J by 0 bases, with 8 bases between them. The CDR3 extends over 16 amino acids. Here the CDR3 reads CASSLAFGTTNEKLFF. In DNA, the CDR3 is TGTGCCAGCAGCTTAGCCTTCGGGACAACTAATGAAAAACTGTTTTTT.

This clonotype was seen at least ten times. This rearrangement joins TRBV7-2 to TRBJ1-4; no reliable D call. Germline CDR1 is SGHTA and CDR2 is FQGNSA. Trimming stripped 1 base from V and 8 bases from J, with 8 bases between. The CDR3 covers 13 residues. CDR3 sequence (DNA): TGTGCCAGCAGCTTAGATCCAAGGGAAAAACTGTTTTTT. This encodes CASSLDPREKLFF. Full variable domain (outside the CDR3, taken from reference TRBV7-2 and TRBJ1-4): GAGVSQSPSNKVTEKGKDVELRCDPISGHTALYWYRQSLGQGLEFLIYFQGNSAPDKSGLPSDRFSAERTGGSVSTLTIQRTQQEDSAVYLCASSLDPREKLFFGSGTQLSVL.

The chain recombines TRBV19 with TRBJ1-1; D not certain. Germline V gene data show CDR1 as LNHDA and CDR2 as SQIVND (reference sequence). Between the trimmed V and J ends, which lost 3 bases and 0 bases, there was a span of 11 bases. The CDR3 is made up of 15 amino acids. DNA for the CDR3: TGTGCCAGTAGTATGGCGGGGTTTTTGAACACTGAAGCTTTCTTT. It yields the protein CASSMAGFLNTEAFF. Using reference TRBV19 and TRBJ1-1 for the parts outside the CDR3, the full variable domain is DGGITQSPKYLFRKEGQNVTLSCEQNLNHDAMYWYRQDPGQGLRLIYYSQIVNDFQKGDIAEGYSVSREKKESFPLTVTSAQKNPTAFYLCASSMAGFLNTEAFFGQGTRLTVV.

The chain couples TRBV4-1 to TRBJ2-2; unclear D gene. V was pared by 4 bases and J by 4 bases, with 10 bases between. Germline CDR1 reads MGHRA; CDR2 reads YSYEKL. CDR3 length equals 14 residues. CDR3 in DNA: TGCGCCAGCAGCCGAAACAGAGGCACCGGGGAGCTGTTTTTT. Translated, it gives CASSRNRGTGELFF.

This clonotype was counted a few times. The chain carries TRBV5-1 and TRBJ2-7, with 9 bases aligning to TRBD1. Losses at the gene ends were 2 bases for V and 1 base for J; bases not matched to a gene: 4. Germline V gene data show CDR1 as SGHRS and CDR2 as YFSETQ. This CDR3 is 15 amino acids long. The CDR3 region is CASSFGDRASYEQYF. DNA of the CDR3: TGCGCCAGCAGCTTCGGGGACAGGGCTTCCTACGAGCAGTACTTC.

In regard to this clonotype: With a much larger clone just one base away, this may be a read error. The genes are TRBV27 and TRBJ1-2; perhaps TRBD1 as D (6 bases). The CDR3 has 15 residues. The V end was cut by 5 bases, the J end by 6 bases, with 19 bases between. CDR1 and CDR2 (germline): MNHEY, SMNVEV (reference sequence). CDR3: CASSDPSDRTHGYTF. CDR3 coding DNA: TGTGCCAGCAGTGACCCCTCAGACAGGACACATGGCTACACCTTC.

This clonotype showed up many times. The chain uses TRBV2 and TRBJ2-5, with D unresolved. Between the trimmed V and J ends, which lost 3 bases and 2 bases, there was a span of 13 bases. This CDR3 contains 15 residues. CDR1 is SNHLY and CDR2 is FYNNEI in the germline V gene. CDR3 in amino acids: CASSDTTQSQETQYF. In nucleotides, the CDR3 is TGTGCCAGCAGTGACACGACACAGTCACAAGAGACCCAGTACTTC.

The sample holds a few counts of this clonotype. The genes are TRBV27 and TRBJ2-7; TRBD1 is a possible D gene (6 bases). Germline assignment: CDR1 MNHEY and CDR2 SMNVEV (reference sequence). The length of the CDR3 is 15 residues. Trimming left V 7 bases short and J 4 bases short, with 20 bases between. This CDR3 reads CASKQGGLFGYEQYF. The CDR3 DNA reads TGTGCCAGCAAACAGGGTGGATTGTTCGGTTACGAGCAGTACTTC.

This clonotype was counted many times. The chain links TRBV7-2 to TRBJ2-7, with 8 bases fitting TRBD1. Trimming removed 3 bases from V and 3 bases from J; junction bases left unmatched: 7. This CDR3 has 15 residues. The V gene's germline CDR1 is SGHTA and CDR2 FQGNSA. The DNA for the CDR3 is TGTGCCAGCAGCTTCATCCAGGACAGGGTCTACGAGCAGTACTTC. Translation: CASSFIQDRVYEQYF.